This T cell receptor beta chain derives from a study of OX40 agonist ivuxolimab in advanced cancers. The wider study: One hepatocellular carcinoma and a couple of cutaneous melanoma patients partially responded.

Sequenced by immunoSEQ multiplex PCR; TCRdb stores in-frame clones only, minus some. The profile shows fewer than 65,000 clones, approximately 92% of them singletons. The TCR sequence derives from an adult with an advanced solid tumor such as melanoma, head and neck, liver or kidney cancer. Sample: CD4+ or CD8+ T cells sorted from blood, taken in a trial of the OX40 agonist ivuxolimab.

CDR3 nucleotides: TGTGCCAGCTCCCGACAGGGTTTGGCAGATACGCAGTATTTT. Translating gives CASSRQGLADTQYF. V and J are TRBV18 and TRBJ2-3; 7 bases are a match to TRBD1. The V segment lost 6 bases and the J segment 4 bases; nucleotides outside the gene matches: 7. The CDR3 runs 14 residues. The germline V gene encodes CDR1 KGHSH and CDR2 LQKENI.